Sequencing of this T cell receptor beta chain was carried out in a study of cytomegalovirus exposure and HLA in healthy donors. General study points: Sequences of the TCR beta chain were said to predict the HLA-A and HLA-B alleles of most subjects accurately. Analysis was carried out at a later point, and it linked a missense DCLRE1C variant to TCR beta V- and J-gene trimming. According to a later analysis, most TCR beta chains associated with CMV appeared HLA-restricted.

This PCR relied on a set of 60 Vbeta primers and 13 Jbeta primers. The authors' processing: Around 9.9 million shared chains were among the 60 million to 80 million unique TCR beta chains that a later analysis counted. Data came from immunoSEQ multiplex PCR; TCRdb stores just in-frame clones and leaves some out. Clonal size and the V and J genes are those of that table, whereas D and trimming came from the DNA. The sample holds about 140,000 clones; over 60% are singletons and the top ten take about 1.6%. This clone has just one count. No antigen is known for it. V was trimmed by 3 bases and J by 3 bases, leaving 12 bases between them. Germline CDR1 is LNHDA and CDR2 is SQIVND (reference sequence). The CDR3 has 15 amino acids.

The receptor comes from a female donor in good health and CMV-seronegative. The rearrangement uses TRBV19 and TRBJ1-5; D is possibly TRBD1 (5 bases). The sequenced sample consisted of PBMCs. The CDR3 nucleotides are TGTGCCAGTAGTATCCCGGAGGGGATCAATCAGCCCCAGCATTTT. It encodes CASSIPEGINQPQHF. Full variable domain (missing parts from reference TRBV19 and TRBJ1-5): DGGITQSPKYLFRKEGQNVTLSCEQNLNHDAMYWYRQDPGQGLRLIYYSQIVNDFQKGDIAEGYSVSREKKESFPLTVTSAQKNPTAFYLCASSIPEGINQPQHFGDGTRLSIL.